This TCR beta chain appears in the sequencing data of a study of Graves' ophthalmopathy and Graves' hyperthyroidism. Overall study findings and caveats: Most expanded clonotypes from thyroid (those above 0.001 frequency) were also found in blood. Predictions made by the model for ophthalmopathy progression reached roughly 71% sensitivity and approximately 78% specificity. Ophthalmopathy was separated from stable hyperthyroidism by a 13-signature model with over 85% sensitivity and 81.08% specificity.

The CDR3 has 14 amino acids. Trimming stripped 8 bases from V and 0 bases from J, with 16 bases between. Germline V gene data show CDR1 as SQVTM and CDR2 as ANQGSEA. Ten or more counts support this clonotype. The antigen is unknown. The authors amplified TCR beta CDR3 regions, and they did so from RNA transcripts for repertoire sequencing. An initial RT-PCR round employing HTBI primers preceded a second-round multiplex PCR. TCRdb ran MiXCR on the multiplex PCR reads and lists one entry per CDR3 protein. Of more than 1,000,000 distinct CDR3 sequences listed, about two fifths are singletons. The specimen sequenced was peripheral blood or thyroid tissue (not recorded which). This receptor was taken from an adult man with Graves' hyperthyroidism. This chain connects TRBV29-1 to TRBJ1-1; maybe TRBD1 (6 bases). In DNA, the CDR3 is TGCAGCACTATCCGGGACAAAGTGAACACTGAAGCTTTCTTT. Encoded protein: CSTIRDKVNTEAFF.